Following are 27 T cell receptor beta chains from one sample sequenced in a study of T cell changes during pregnancy in multiple sclerosis. Generated by immunoSEQ multiplex PCR, the TCRdb table keeps only in-frame clones and is missing some. The repertoire holds fewer than 90,000 clones, over 85% seen once, with under 2% in the top ten. The source material was peripheral blood, sampled after pregnancy. These receptors came from a female donor in good health, enrolled as a control in a pregnancy study.

This rearrangement joins TRBV7-9 to TRBJ2-2; 10 nucleotides agree with TRBD2. The CDR3 consists of 16 residues. V gave up 5 bases and J gave up 1 base; unmatched junction bases: 4. The germline gives CDR1 SEHNR, CDR2 FQNEAQ (reference sequence). CDR3 residues: CASSPTSGMNTGELFF. For the CDR3, the DNA is TGTGCCAGCAGCCCCACTAGCGGGATGAACACCGGGGAGCTGTTTTTT.

V gene TRBV27 combines with J gene TRBJ2-7; 9 positions agree with TRBD2. The CDR3 covers 16 residues. Germline-derived CDR1 and CDR2 are MNHEY and SMNVEV (reference sequence). The V gene end was trimmed by 2 bases and the J gene end by 3 bases; junction bases not matched to a gene: 8. CDR3 sequence reads: CASSLGPREGLYEQYF. CDR3 bases: TGTGCCAGCAGTTTAGGGCCGCGGGAGGGCCTCTACGAGCAGTACTTC.

This clone showed up just once. The chain employs TRBV27 and TRBJ2-7, with a possible D match to TRBD1 (5 bases). Trimming took off 6 bases at V and 0 bases at J, with 12 bases between the two ends. The germline gives CDR1 MNHEY, CDR2 SMNVEV (reference sequence). The CDR3 is made up of 14 amino acids. CDR3 nucleotides: TGTGCCAGCAGCGTCACAGGATTCTCCTACGAGCAGTACTTC. It encodes CASSVTGFSYEQYF.

This chain connects TRBV7-2 to TRBJ2-7, with 13 bases lining up with TRBD2. V gave up 1 base and J gave up 2 bases; unmatched junction bases: 8. This CDR3 contains 18 residues. Per the germline V gene, CDR1 is SGHTA and CDR2 is FQGNSA. The CDR3 DNA reads TGTGCCAGCAGCTTAGGGGGACTAGCGGGGTGGACTCCCTACGAGCAGTACTTC. Translation gives CASSLGGLAGWTPYEQYF.

The CDR3 here is CASSKTSGTASYNEQFF. The CDR3 DNA reads as TGTGCCAGCAGTAAAACTTCGGGGACTGCTTCCTACAATGAGCAGTTCTTC. The chain uses TRBV28 and TRBJ2-1; TRBD2 is a possible D gene (6 bases). The CDR3 length is 17 residues. V was cut by 5 bases and J by 1 base, with 18 bases left in between. The germline gives CDR1 MDHEN, CDR2 SYDVKM.

The chain combines TRBV30 with TRBJ1-1, with D unclear. CDR3 length: 11 amino acids. V was shortened by 1 base and J by 7 bases, with 7 bases between the two germline ends. In germline, CDR1 is GTSNPN, CDR2 SVGIG (reference sequence). The CDR3 is CAWSGGIEAFF. CDR3 sequence (DNA): TGTGCCTGGAGTGGCGGAATTGAAGCTTTCTTT.

The chain couples TRBV29-1 to TRBJ2-1; 9 bases match TRBD1. CDR3 length equals 14 residues. Germline V CDR1 and CDR2: SQVTM, ANQGSEA. Trimming removed 7 bases from V and 8 bases from J; junction bases left unmatched: 12. CDR3 amino acids: CSARSGTGLDEQFF. The CDR3, as DNA: TGCAGCGCCCGAAGTGGGACAGGGTTGGATGAGCAGTTCTTC.

The rearrangement joins TRBV4-2 to TRBJ1-1; 7 bases align to TRBD1. The germline V gene has CDR1 LGHNA and CDR2 YNFKEQ. CDR3 length: 15 residues. V was clipped by 4 bases and J by 6 bases; unmatched bases: 11. The CDR3 spells CASSLSRDRKAEAFF. As DNA, the CDR3 is TGTGCCAGCAGCCTCTCTAGGGACAGAAAAGCTGAAGCTTTCTTT.

This chain joins TRBV7-6 and TRBJ2-5; 7 bases agree with TRBD2. The length of the CDR3 is 19 residues. The germline CDR1 and CDR2 sequences are SGHVS and FNYEAQ. V shed 5 bases and J 1 base; nucleotides not matched to a gene: 19. In DNA form, the CDR3 reads TGTGCCAGCAGCCCCCAGGGTGGCGGGAGATTCTCCACCCAAGAGACCCAGTACTTC. Amino acids: CASSPQGGGRFSTQETQYF.

V and J are TRBV28 and TRBJ1-3; weak D call: TRBD1 (6 bases). The CDR3 has 15 amino acids. Trimming removed 0 bases at V and 2 bases at J, with 8 bases between. The germline V gene has CDR1 MDHEN and CDR2 SYDVKM. CDR3: CASSLWRTAGNTIYF. DNA for the CDR3: TGTGCCAGCAGTTTATGGCGGACAGCTGGAAACACCATATATTTT. Complete variable domain (other parts from reference TRBV28 and TRBJ1-3): DVKVTQSSRYLVKRTGEKVFLECVQDMDHENMFWYRQDPGLGLRLIYFSYDVKMKEKGDIPEGYSVSREKKERFSLILESASTNQTSMYLCASSLWRTAGNTIYFGEGSWLTVV.

This chain links TRBV5-1 with TRBJ2-7; 10 bases are a match to TRBD2. V gave up 0 bases and J gave up 0 bases; unmatched junction bases: 3. Germline CDR1 SGHRS, CDR2 YFSETQ. The CDR3 is 16 amino acids. CDR3 coding DNA: TGCGCCAGCAGCTTGGGACTAGCGGGCGCCTCCTACGAGCAGTACTTC. Translated: CASSLGLAGASYEQYF.

V is TRBV5-6 and J is TRBJ2-7; possible D gene TRBD2, 6 bases. Germline V lookup: CDR1 SGHDT, CDR2 YYEEEE. The CDR3 extends over 16 amino acids. The V gene lost 0 bases and the J gene lost 0 bases, with 13 bases spanning the gap. The CDR3 nucleotides read TGTGCCAGCAGCTTGGATACGGGGCGGGACTCCTACGAGCAGTACTTC. This encodes CASSLDTGRDSYEQYF. The full variable domain, completed using reference TRBV5-6 and TRBJ2-7, is DAGVTQSPTHLIKTRGQQVTLRCSPKSGHDTVSWYQQALGQGPQFIFQYYEEEERQRGNFPDRFSGHQFPNYSSELNVNALLLGDSALYLCASSLDTGRDSYEQYFGPGTRLTVT.

The chain employs TRBV27 and TRBJ2-7, with 10 bases identical to TRBD2. CDR3 length: 16 residues. After removal of 5 bases from V and 2 bases from J, the junction contained 9 bases not matched to a gene. Germline assignment: CDR1 MNHEY and CDR2 SMNVEV (reference sequence). As DNA, the CDR3 is TGTGCCAGCAGTCCGAACGGACTAGCGGCGACCTACGAGCAGTACTTC. This encodes CASSPNGLAATYEQYF.

The V gene is TRBV10-3, the J gene TRBJ1-2; 10 bases are shared with TRBD1. The CDR3 has 14 amino acids. CDR1 is ENHRY and CDR2 is SYGVKD in the germline V gene. J gave up 6 bases and V 5 bases, and 6 bases lay outside the gene matches. The CDR3 sequence is CAISLDRGRDGYTF. DNA of the CDR3: TGTGCCATCAGTCTGGACAGGGGGAGGGATGGCTACACCTTC.

This chain uses TRBV27 with TRBJ1-1, with D possibly being TRBD1 (5 bases). Germline-derived CDR1 and CDR2 are MNHEY and SMNVEV (reference sequence). V shed 2 bases and J shed 4 bases, with 14 bases lying between them. This CDR3 comprises 15 residues. The CDR3 coding sequence is TGTGCCAGCAGTTTAGGTGCGGGGACCGCCACTGAAGCTTTCTTT. Protein sequence: CASSLGAGTATEAFF.

The chain joins TRBV4-1 to TRBJ2-7; possible D gene TRBD1, 6 bases. With 2 bases removed from V and 0 bases from J, the gap between germline ends came to 14 bases. The CDR3 runs 16 residues. Germline lookup yields CDR1 MGHRA and CDR2 YSYEKL. The CDR3 DNA is TGCGCCAGCAGCCAAATCGGCAGGGGAAGCTCCTACGAGCAGTACTTC. Its translation is CASSQIGRGSSYEQYF.

The chain uses TRBV2 and TRBJ2-1; D gene ambiguous. Per germline, CDR1 SNHLY and CDR2 FYNNEI. Trimming removed 7 bases from V and 7 bases from J, with 14 bases in between. The CDR3 is 13 residues long. CDR3 in DNA: TGTGCCAGCACCAGCGCCCTCGGGAATGAGCAGTTCTTC. As protein: CASTSALGNEQFF.

The chain uses TRBV11-2 and TRBJ2-1; maybe TRBD2 (6 bases). This CDR3 has 14 residues. The germline V gene encodes CDR1 SGHAT and CDR2 FQNNGV. V lost 5 bases and J lost 9, with 17 bases in between. The chain's CDR3 is CASSHGDFGTEQFF. Here the CDR3 DNA reads TGTGCCAGCAGCCACGGGGACTTCGGGACTGAGCAGTTCTTC. The variable domain in full, completed from reference TRBV11-2 and TRBJ2-1, reads EAGVAQSPRYKIIEKRQSVAFWCNPISGHATLYWYQQILGQGPKLLIQFQNNGVVDDSQLPKDRFSAERLKGVDSTLKIQPAKLEDSAVYLCASSHGDFGTEQFFGPGTRLTVL.

The chain joins TRBV7-9 to TRBJ2-5; a weak D match, TRBD1 (5 bases). This CDR3 comprises 16 residues. Germline CDR1 reads SEHNR; CDR2 reads FQNEAQ (reference sequence). The V end lost 7 bases, the J end lost 2 bases, and 20 bases lay between the germline ends. The CDR3 here is CASTLTQTGTQETQYF. The CDR3, as DNA: TGTGCCAGCACCCTTACTCAAACAGGAACGCAAGAGACCCAGTACTTC. Based on the CDR3 plus reference TRBV7-9 and TRBJ2-5, the full variable domain is DTGVSQNPRHKITKRGQNVTFRCDPISEHNRLYWYRQTLGQGPEFLTYFQNEAQLEKSRLLSDRFSAERPKGSFSTLEIQRTEQGDSAMYLCASTLTQTGTQETQYFGPGTRLLVL.

As for this clone: Given the absence of the conserved phenylalanine or tryptophan at the CDR3 end, a read error is likely. The DNA is omitted, as the CDR3 cannot be located on it reliably, and the CDR3 follows TCRdb's listing. V gene TRBV10-3 combines with J gene TRBJ2-7; the D call TRBD1 from the table was never checked on the DNA. Germline-derived CDR1 and CDR2 are ENHRY and SYGVKD. The CDR3 numbers 9 amino acids, ends counted. This chain's CDR3 is CATTKTGPP.

The rearrangement links TRBV28 to TRBJ2-7; 10 positions agree with TRBD1. Germline V gene lookup returns CDR1 MDHEN and CDR2 SYDVKM. This CDR3 is 14 amino acids long. V was clipped by 5 bases and J by 7 bases; unmatched bases: 8. The CDR3, as DNA: TGTGCCAGCAGTCGGACAGGGGGGACGCTTGAGCAGTACTTC. It is translated as CASSRTGGTLEQYF. Based on the CDR3 plus reference TRBV28 and TRBJ2-7, the full variable domain is DVKVTQSSRYLVKRTGEKVFLECVQDMDHENMFWYRQDPGLGLRLIYFSYDVKMKEKGDIPEGYSVSREKKERFSLILESASTNQTSMYLCASSRTGGTLEQYFGPGTRLTVT.

V and J are TRBV6-1 and TRBJ2-1, with TRBD2 identical over 7 bases. Germline CDR1 is MNHNS and CDR2 is SASEGT. Trimming removed 3 bases from V and 7 bases from J; junction bases left unmatched: 15. The length of the CDR3 is 17 residues. The chain's CDR3 is CASSETSFYEITNEQFF. The CDR3 bases are TGTGCCAGCAGTGAGACTAGCTTCTATGAAATTACGAATGAGCAGTTCTTC.

In DNA, the CDR3 is TGTGCCGGTCAGGGGGTCTATGGCTACACCTTC. It encodes CAGQGVYGYTF. The chain has TRBV28 and TRBJ1-2, with 7 bases matching TRBD1. The V gene's germline CDR1 is MDHEN and CDR2 SYDVKM. This CDR3 contains 11 residues. Trimming cost V 11 bases and J 4 bases; bases outside gene matches: 4.

V is TRBV18 and J is TRBJ1-5; 7 positions agree with TRBD1. V was pared by 3 bases and J by 5 bases, with 1 base of the junction left unmatched. Germline V gene lookup returns CDR1 KGHSH and CDR2 LQKENI. The CDR3 spans 13 residues. For the CDR3, the DNA is TGTGCCAGCTCACCCGACAGGGATCAGCCCCAGCATTTT. It specifies CASSPDRDQPQHF.

This clone occurred once. The chain has TRBV2 and TRBJ2-5; the D is unclear. The V end was cut by 1 base, the J end by 2 bases, with 11 bases between. The CDR3 totals 15 residues. Germline V gene data show CDR1 as SNHLY and CDR2 as FYNNEI. This chain's CDR3 is CASSEVVGLQETQYF. The DNA of the CDR3 is TGTGCCAGCAGTGAAGTCGTCGGGTTACAAGAGACCCAGTACTTC.

The chain combines TRBV2 with TRBJ1-1; the D is unclear. The CDR3 totals 12 residues. Deletions cut 3 bases from V and 7 bases from J, with 9 bases between. CDR1 and CDR2 from the germline V gene are SNHLY and FYNNEI. In DNA, the CDR3 is TGTGCCAGCAGTGAGTCGGAGGTTGAAGCTTTCTTT. Amino acid sequence: CASSESEVEAFF.

The chain links TRBV18 to TRBJ1-2; 9 nucleotides line up with TRBD1. V shed 4 bases and J 6 bases; nucleotides not matched to a gene: 0. This CDR3 contains 12 residues. Germline V gene sequence: CDR1 KGHSH, CDR2 LQKENI. CDR3 sequence: CASSRTGDGYTF. The CDR3 DNA sequence: TGTGCCAGCTCACGGACAGGGGATGGCTACACCTTC.